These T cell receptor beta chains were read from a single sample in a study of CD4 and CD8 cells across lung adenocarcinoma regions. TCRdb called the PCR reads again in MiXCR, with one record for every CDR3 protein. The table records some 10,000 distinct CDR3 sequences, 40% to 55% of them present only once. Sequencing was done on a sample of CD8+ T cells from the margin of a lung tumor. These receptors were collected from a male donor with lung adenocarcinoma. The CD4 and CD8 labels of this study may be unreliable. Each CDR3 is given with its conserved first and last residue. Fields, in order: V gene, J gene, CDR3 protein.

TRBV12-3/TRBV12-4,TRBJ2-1,CASSLNRVLGSGRRRGNEQFF
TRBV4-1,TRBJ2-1,CASSHTIRDHEQFF
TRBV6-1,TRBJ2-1,CASRFPSEEQFF
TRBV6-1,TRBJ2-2,CASKRGPETGELFF
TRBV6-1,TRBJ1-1,CASSGTGRTEAFF
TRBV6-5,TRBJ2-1,CASSSWTGGGDEQFF
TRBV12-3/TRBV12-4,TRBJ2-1,CASSSRSGNNEQFF
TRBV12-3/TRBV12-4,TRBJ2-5,CASSLANTETQYF
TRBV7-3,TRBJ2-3,CASSLTGASWGTDTQYF
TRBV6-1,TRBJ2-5,CASSEEGRNQDTQYF
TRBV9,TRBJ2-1,CASSESPGQYNEQFF
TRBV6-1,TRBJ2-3,CASTLADTQYF
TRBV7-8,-,CASSLGGRSETQYF
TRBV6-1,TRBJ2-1,CASSPASGGYNEQFF
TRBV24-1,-,CATSDSPTGYEQYF
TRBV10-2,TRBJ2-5,CASSNVETQYF
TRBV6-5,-,CASSFPEGDEQYF
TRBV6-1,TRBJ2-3,CASGKRDFTDTQYF
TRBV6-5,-,CASSYHIGDSSYEQYF
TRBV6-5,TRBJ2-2,CASSYTTGTGELYF
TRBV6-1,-,CASNIETSGNDELFF
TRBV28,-,CASSFPAYRGPNEQYF
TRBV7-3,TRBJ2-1,CASSRSGANSHEQFF
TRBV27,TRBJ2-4,CASRRTELAKNIQYF
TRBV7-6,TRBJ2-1,CASSLRRNRVNEQFF